This passage covers 32 T cell receptor beta chains from one sample sequenced in a study of radiotherapy plus CTLA-4 blockade in lung cancer. TCRdb keeps only in-frame clones here, not all; method: immunoSEQ multiplex PCR. The sample lists 70,000 to 95,000 clones; around 87% were seen once. This specimen consisted of peripheral blood, obtained from a patient treated with radiotherapy plus ipilimumab. These receptor sequences come from a human donor with non-small cell lung cancer that progressed on radiotherapy plus ipilimumab.

V is TRBV2 and J is TRBJ2-3; unclear D gene. Germline V CDR1 and CDR2: SNHLY, FYNNEI. The CDR3 extends over 13 amino acids. The V and J ends lost 8 bases and 2 bases respectively, with 11 bases between them. In nucleotides, the CDR3 is TGTGCCAGCGCCAGTGGACCCACAGATACGCAGTATTTT. Amino acid sequence: CASASGPTDTQYF.

As concerns this clone: With a far larger clone one base away, a read error is the likely cause. The chain joins TRBV6-4 to TRBJ1-1; no clear D. This CDR3 has 15 amino acids. The germline V gene encodes CDR1 MRHNA and CDR2 SNTAGT. CDR3: CASGEEVEGNTEAFF. The CDR3 DNA sequence: TGTGCCAGCGGTGAAGAGGTGGAGGGTAACACTGAAGCTTTCTTT.

J is TRBJ2-3 and V is TRBV29-1; D is uncertain. Germline V lookup: CDR1 SQVTM, CDR2 ANQGSEA. Trimming took off 7 bases at V and 2 bases at J, with 16 bases between the two ends. The CDR3 has 14 amino acids. In DNA, the CDR3 is TGCAGCGGAGGTTTGTTGGCCCCCACAGATACGCAGTATTTT. Amino acids: CSGGLLAPTDTQYF.

The V gene is TRBV11-2, the J gene TRBJ2-1, with 7 bases that match TRBD1. The CDR3 covers 15 residues. Losses at the gene ends were 8 bases for V and 5 bases for J; bases not matched to a gene: 12. The germline V gene has CDR1 SGHAT and CDR2 FQNNGV. The CDR3 DNA follows: TGTGCCAGCTGCCTCGGGGCAGGGGGTAACAATGAGCAGTTCTTC. Translating gives CASCLGAGGNNEQFF.

V is TRBV5-1 and J is TRBJ2-7; TRBD2 agrees at 8 bases. V trimming: 4 bases; J trimming: 4 bases; junction bases outside the gene matches: 10. Germline lookup yields CDR1 SGHRS and CDR2 YFSETQ. The CDR3 is 15 amino acids. The CDR3 loop is CASSLDYSGGYEQYF. As DNA, the CDR3 is TGCGCCAGCAGCCTGGATTACAGCGGGGGTTACGAGCAGTACTTC.

This clone was seen a handful of times. The genes are TRBV6-1 and TRBJ1-3, with D unclear. Germline lookup yields CDR1 MNHNS and CDR2 SASEGT. V was clipped by 7 bases and J by 4 bases, with 2 bases between them. The CDR3 sequence is 10 residues long. DNA of the CDR3: TGTGCCAGCACCGGAAACACCATATATTTT. Amino acid sequence: CASTGNTIYF.

V usage is TRBV5-4 and J usage is TRBJ2-1, with 9 bases matching TRBD2. CDR3 length equals 16 residues. Per the germline V gene, CDR1 is SGHNT and CDR2 is YYREEE (reference sequence). V lost 0 bases and J lost 5; bases outside the gene matches: 6. CDR3 loop: CASSLAGGRADNEQFF. The CDR3 DNA reads as TGTGCCAGCAGCTTGGCCGGCGGGAGGGCCGACAATGAGCAGTTCTTC.

This sequence joins TRBV12-5 and TRBJ2-5, with 7 nucleotides matching TRBD1. The better agreement between TRBJ2-7 and the DNA end casts doubt on the J call. In germline, CDR1 is LGHNT, CDR2 FRNRAP. The CDR3 totals 17 residues. The CDR3: CASGLVTAQGSSYEQYF. The CDR3 region has the DNA TGTGCTAGTGGTTTGGTCACCGCACAGGGGAGCTCCTACGAGCAGTACTTC.

The J gene is TRBJ2-7, the V gene TRBV30; TRBD2 matches 10 bases. Germline V CDR1 and CDR2: GTSNPN, SVGIG (reference sequence). This CDR3 is 14 amino acids long. J gave up 6 bases and V 4 bases, and 9 bases lay outside the gene matches. CDR3 in amino acids: CAWKGLADSGEQYF. The CDR3 nucleotides are TGTGCCTGGAAAGGACTAGCGGACTCCGGCGAGCAGTACTTC.

V usage is TRBV15 and J usage is TRBJ2-2; tentative D call: TRBD1 (7 bases). CDR1 LNHNV and CDR2 YYDKDF come from the germline V gene (reference sequence). CDR3 length: 16 amino acids. V lost 3 bases, J lost 3 bases, and 14 bases lay in between. CDR3 protein: CATSREGQRYTGELFF. The DNA of the CDR3 is TGTGCCACCAGCAGGGAGGGACAGCGCTACACCGGGGAGCTGTTTTTT.

This clone was counted a few times. The V gene is TRBV27, the J gene TRBJ2-6; D gene ambiguous. There are 14 residues in the CDR3. Germline loops: CDR1 MNHEY, CDR2 SMNVEV (reference sequence). V gave up 4 bases and J gave up 2 bases, with 6 bases separating them. For the CDR3, the DNA is TGTGCCAGCAGTTCTTTACCTGGGGCCAACGTCCTGACTTTC. Its translation: CASSSLPGANVLTF.

The CDR3 nucleotides are TGTGCCATCAGTGAGTCATCCGTGAACTATGGCTACACCTTC. This translates into CAISESSVNYGYTF. This chain links TRBV10-3 with TRBJ1-2; D unclear. Germline V lookup: CDR1 ENHRY, CDR2 SYGVKD. Trimming left V 0 bases short and J 2 bases short, with 7 bases between. The CDR3 is 14 residues long.

This chain uses TRBV19 with TRBJ2-1; the match to TRBD1 covers 11 bases. The CDR3 is 16 residues long. Trimming took 5 bases from V and 11 from J; bases not matched to a gene: 14. Germline V gene sequence: CDR1 LNHDA, CDR2 SQIVND (reference sequence). CDR3 in amino acids: CASSFLDRGQVPQQFF. CDR3 in DNA: TGTGCCAGTAGTTTCCTGGACAGGGGGCAAGTCCCCCAGCAGTTCTTC.

This chain connects TRBV5-1 to TRBJ2-5; a weak D match, TRBD1 (7 bases). Germline V gene lookup returns CDR1 SGHRS and CDR2 YFSETQ. V was pared by 0 bases and J by 4 bases, with 10 bases between. This CDR3 has 14 residues. The CDR3 reads CASSLGQGLETQYF. The CDR3 nucleotides read TGCGCCAGCAGCTTGGGACAGGGACTAGAGACCCAGTACTTC.

The chain links TRBV30 to TRBJ1-5; 8 bases are a match to TRBD1. Losses at the gene ends were 0 bases for V and 5 bases for J; bases not matched to a gene: 3. CDR1 is GTSNPN, CDR2 SVGIG, per germline (reference sequence). The CDR3 contains 14 residues. The CDR3 sequence is CAWSVMTGDQPQHF. CDR3 nucleotides: TGTGCCTGGAGTGTAATGACAGGGGATCAGCCCCAGCATTTT.

CDR3 in DNA: TGTGCCTGGAGTGCACCCCCCAGGGGCACTGAAGCTTTCTTT. It translates to CAWSAPPRGTEAFF. This rearrangement joins TRBV30 to TRBJ1-1; a possible D gene is TRBD1 (6 bases). The CDR3 contains 14 residues. V gave up 1 base and J gave up 4 bases, with 13 bases separating them. Germline V gene data show CDR1 as GTSNPN and CDR2 as SVGIG (reference sequence).

V gene TRBV5-6 combines with J gene TRBJ1-3, with D uncertain. This CDR3 contains 15 residues. Trimming stripped 4 bases from V and 3 bases from J, with 14 bases between. Germline V lookup: CDR1 SGHDT, CDR2 YYEEEE. CDR3 loop: CASSRRAVYGNTIYF. The CDR3 bases are TGTGCCAGCAGCCGCCGGGCGGTTTATGGAAACACCATATATTTT.

The chain has TRBV6-6 and TRBJ1-2; D is undetermined. This CDR3 spans 13 amino acids. Looked up from germline, CDR1 is MNHNY and CDR2 is SVGAGI (reference sequence). Trimming took off 5 bases at V and 7 bases at J, with 14 bases between the two ends. The CDR3: CASSPTSGVGYTF. CDR3 DNA: TGTGCCAGCAGTCCCACCTCCGGGGTTGGCTACACCTTC.

V and J are TRBV7-9 and TRBJ2-1, with D perhaps given as TRBD1 or TRBD2 (5 bases each). Germline V lookup: CDR1 SEHNR, CDR2 FQNEAQ (reference sequence). V shed 3 bases and J shed 4 bases, with 16 bases lying between them. The CDR3 consists of 16 residues. This CDR3 is CASSLGPLGLYNEQFF. The CDR3, as DNA: TGTGCCAGCAGCTTGGGACCTCTGGGGCTTTACAATGAGCAGTTCTTC.

V and J are TRBV5-5 and TRBJ2-2, with 7 positions matching TRBD1. V gave up 6 bases and J gave up 7 bases; unmatched junction bases: 9. The CDR3 is 14 amino acids. Germline V gives CDR1 SGHKS, CDR2 YYEKEE (reference sequence). The CDR3 reads CASTTGNPLGELFF. The CDR3 DNA follows: TGTGCCAGCACGACAGGGAACCCCCTCGGGGAGCTGTTTTTT.

The gene calls are TRBV14 and TRBJ2-3; TRBD2 matches at 13 bases. Looked up from germline, CDR1 is SGHDN and CDR2 is FVKESK. The ends lost 4 bases at V and 5 bases at J; junction bases unmatched: 6. This CDR3 region has 16 residues. CDR3 nucleotide sequence: TGTGCCAGCAGCCTCGGGACTAGCGGGAAACGAGATACGCAGTATTTT. It yields the protein CASSLGTSGKRDTQYF. Together with reference TRBV14 and TRBJ2-3, the CDR3 gives the full variable domain: EAGVTQFPSHSVIEKGQTVTLRCDPISGHDNLYWYRRVMGKEIKFLLHFVKESKQDESGMPNNRFLAERTGGTYSTLKVQPAELEDSGVYFCASSLGTSGKRDTQYFGPGTRLTVL.

This clone was found once. The V gene is TRBV7-2, the J gene TRBJ2-7; 9 nucleotides line up with TRBD2. This CDR3 is built from 16 residues. Looked up from germline, CDR1 is SGHTA and CDR2 is FQGNSA. V lost 6 bases to trimming and J lost 2 bases; unmatched junction nucleotides: 11. In DNA, the CDR3 is TGTGCCAGCAGTTTGACAGCGGGGGGAAACCCCTACGAGCAGTACTTC. This gives the protein CASSLTAGGNPYEQYF.

The chain is built from TRBV4-2 and TRBJ2-2; D is undetermined. Germline lookup yields CDR1 LGHNA and CDR2 YNFKEQ. This CDR3 comprises 14 residues. Trimming took off 0 bases at V and 7 bases at J, with 9 bases between the two ends. The CDR3 loop is CASSQDKGFGELFF. CDR3 coding DNA: TGTGCCAGCAGCCAAGATAAAGGGTTCGGGGAGCTGTTTTTT.

This sequence joins TRBV30 and TRBJ2-2; D ambiguous. This CDR3 has 11 amino acids. Germline V gene lookup returns CDR1 GTSNPN and CDR2 SVGIG (reference sequence). V lost 4 bases and J 6 bases, leaving 6 bases between the germline ends. CDR3 region: CAWTRAGELFF. The DNA of the CDR3 is TGTGCCTGGACTAGAGCCGGGGAGCTGTTTTTT.

The chain is built from TRBV5-1 and TRBJ2-3; 12 nucleotides line up with TRBD2. From germline, CDR1 is SGHRS and CDR2 YFSETQ. The J segment lost 5 bases and the V segment lost 1 base, leaving 8 bases of the junction unmatched. This CDR3 contains 17 residues. The CDR3 loop reads CASSLYPSGGAGDTQYF. The DNA of the CDR3 is TGCGCCAGCAGCTTGTACCCTAGCGGGGGGGCCGGAGATACGCAGTATTTT.

The genes are TRBV19 and TRBJ2-2; a possible D gene is TRBD2 (5 bases). Between the trimmed V and J ends, which lost 3 bases and 1 base, there was a span of 6 bases. Germline V CDR1 and CDR2: LNHDA, SQIVND (reference sequence). The CDR3 length is 14 residues. As DNA, the CDR3 is TGTGCCAGTAGTATCGGACTGAACACCGGGGAGCTGTTTTTT. Encoded protein: CASSIGLNTGELFF.

This clone was counted once. This sequence joins TRBV29-1 and TRBJ2-7; TRBD1 aligns across 10 bases. The CDR3 is made up of 13 amino acids. V shed 6 bases, J shed 4 bases, and the junction held 6 bases outside the gene matches. The V gene's germline CDR1 is SQVTM and CDR2 ANQGSEA. As DNA, the CDR3 is TGCAGCGTGGCCCGGGACAGGGGTTACGAGCAGTACTTC. Protein sequence: CSVARDRGYEQYF.

V gene TRBV7-6 combines with J gene TRBJ2-3; no reliable D call. Germline V gene sequence: CDR1 SGHVS, CDR2 FNYEAQ. V was clipped by 1 base and J by 8 bases, with 19 bases between them. The CDR3 consists of 16 residues. CDR3 residues: CASSLETAPWTATQYF. The CDR3 DNA reads TGTGCCAGCAGCTTAGAAACAGCGCCGTGGACGGCTACGCAGTATTTT.

This chain connects TRBV30 to TRBJ2-7; unclear D gene. The germline V gene has CDR1 GTSNPN and CDR2 SVGIG (reference sequence). This CDR3 comprises 11 residues. Trimming took off 1 base at V and 0 bases at J, with 1 base between the two ends. The CDR3 DNA follows: TGTGCCTGGAGTGCCTCCTACGAGCAGTACTTC. Translation: CAWSASYEQYF.

This chain joins TRBV5-1 and TRBJ2-2; D gene unclear. This CDR3 is built from 14 residues. Trimming stripped 0 bases from V and 4 bases from J, with 7 bases between. Germline CDR1 and CDR2: SGHRS and YFSETQ. The chain's CDR3 is CASSLGWVTGELFF. CDR3 coding DNA: TGCGCCAGCAGCTTGGGTTGGGTCACCGGGGAGCTGTTTTTT.

The chain uses TRBV11-2 and TRBJ1-1; 8 bases map to TRBD1. After removal of 4 bases from V and 8 bases from J, the junction contained 3 bases not matched to a gene. Germline CDR1 SGHAT, CDR2 FQNNGV. CDR3 length: 12 residues. The CDR3 region has the DNA TGTGCCAGCAGCTCTCGGACAGGGGAAGCTTTCTTT. This translates into CASSSRTGEAFF.

This rearrangement joins TRBV7-9 to TRBJ2-7, with D possibly matching TRBD1 (6 bases). The CDR3 contains 13 residues. The ends were cut back, 1 base at V and 10 bases at J, with 14 bases in the middle. Germline V CDR1 and CDR2: SEHNR, FQNEAQ (reference sequence). The CDR3 region is CASSLDLGATQYF. DNA of the CDR3: TGTGCCAGCAGCTTAGATTTGGGGGCAACCCAGTACTTC.